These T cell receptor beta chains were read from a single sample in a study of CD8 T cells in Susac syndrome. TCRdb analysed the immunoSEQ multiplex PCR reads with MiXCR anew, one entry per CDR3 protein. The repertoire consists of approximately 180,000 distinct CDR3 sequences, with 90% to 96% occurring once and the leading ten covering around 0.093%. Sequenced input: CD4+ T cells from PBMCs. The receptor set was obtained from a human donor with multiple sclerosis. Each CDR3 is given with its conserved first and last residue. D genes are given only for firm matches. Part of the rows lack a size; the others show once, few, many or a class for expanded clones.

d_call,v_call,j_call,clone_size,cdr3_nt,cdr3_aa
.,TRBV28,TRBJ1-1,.,TGTGCCAGCAGTCAACCAGTAGGTGAAGCTTTCTTT,CASSQPVGEAFF
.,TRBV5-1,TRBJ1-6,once,TGCGCCAGCAGCCCGGACGGCAGGGGAAATTCACCCCTCCACTTT,CASSPDGRGNSPLHF
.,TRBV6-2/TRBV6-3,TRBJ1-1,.,TGTGCCAGCCATCAAGTGGGGGGCTCGAACACTGAAGCTTTCTTT,CASHQVGGSNTEAFF
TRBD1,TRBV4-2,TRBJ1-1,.,TGTGCCAGCAGCCAAGGAAGGGGGCTTGATGTCACTGAAGCTTTCTTT,CASSQGRGLDVTEAFF
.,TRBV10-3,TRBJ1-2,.,TGTGCCATCAGTGCCGGACGGGAGGATGGCTACACCTTC,CAISAGREDGYTF
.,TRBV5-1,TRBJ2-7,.,TGCGCCAGCAGCAACCCCGCCAGAGACGAGCAGTACTTC,CASSNPARDEQYF
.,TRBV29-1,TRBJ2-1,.,TGCAGCGTTGATAGGGTCGCAGTCTACAATGAGCAGTTCTTC,CSVDRVAVYNEQFF
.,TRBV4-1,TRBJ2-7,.,TGCGCCAGCAGCCAAGGGCAATGGGCCGGGCAGTACTTC,CASSQGQWAGQYF
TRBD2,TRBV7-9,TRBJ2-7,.,TGTGCCAGCAGCCCCGCGGGAGGTTTCGAGCAGTACTTC,CASSPAGGFEQYF
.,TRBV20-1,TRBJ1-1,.,TGCAGTGCTAACCCCCCCCGACGGAACACTGAAGCTTTCTTT,CSANPPRRNTEAFF
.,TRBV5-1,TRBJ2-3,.,TGCGCCAGCAGCTTGGGACAGGGAGGTGCCGATACGCAGTATTTT,CASSLGQGGADTQYF
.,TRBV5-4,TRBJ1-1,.,TGTGCCAGCAGCCTCAATAACGAAGCTTTCTTT,CASSLNNEAFF
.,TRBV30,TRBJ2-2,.,TGTGCCTGGAGCCATTCAGGGGTCACCGGGGAGCTGTTTTTT,CAWSHSGVTGELFF